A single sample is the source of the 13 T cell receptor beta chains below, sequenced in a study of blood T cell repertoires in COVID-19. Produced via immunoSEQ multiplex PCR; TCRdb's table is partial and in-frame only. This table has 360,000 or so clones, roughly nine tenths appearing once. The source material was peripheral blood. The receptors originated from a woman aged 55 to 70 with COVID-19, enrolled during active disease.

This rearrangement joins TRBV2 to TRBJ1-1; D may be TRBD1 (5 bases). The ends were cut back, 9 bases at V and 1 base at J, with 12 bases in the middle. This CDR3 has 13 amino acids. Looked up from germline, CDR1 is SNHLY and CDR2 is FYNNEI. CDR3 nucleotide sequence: TGTGCCAGTTCCAGGGTCTCGAACACTGAAGCTTTCTTT. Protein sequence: CASSRVSNTEAFF.

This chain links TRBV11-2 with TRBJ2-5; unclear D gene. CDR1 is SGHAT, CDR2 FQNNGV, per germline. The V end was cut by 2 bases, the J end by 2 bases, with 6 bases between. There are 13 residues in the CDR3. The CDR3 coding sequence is TGTGCCAGCAGCTTACCATCACAAGAGACCCAGTACTTC. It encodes CASSLPSQETQYF.

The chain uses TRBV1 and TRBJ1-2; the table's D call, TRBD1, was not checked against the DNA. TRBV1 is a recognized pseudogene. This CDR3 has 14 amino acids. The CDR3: CTSSLGQSSYGYTF. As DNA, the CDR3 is TGCACCAGCAGCCTGGGACAGTCTTCCTATGGCTACACCTTC.

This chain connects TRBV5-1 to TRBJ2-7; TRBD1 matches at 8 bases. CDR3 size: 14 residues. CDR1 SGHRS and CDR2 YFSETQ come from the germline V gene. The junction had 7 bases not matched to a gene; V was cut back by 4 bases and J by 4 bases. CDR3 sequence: CASSTGQVTYEQYF. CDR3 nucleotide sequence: TGCGCCAGCAGCACGGGACAGGTGACTTACGAGCAGTACTTC.

The CDR3, as DNA: TGTGCCAGCAGTGAGCCGGGACAACTGAACACTGAAGCTTTCTTT. Its protein product is CASSEPGQLNTEAFF. V is TRBV25-1 and J is TRBJ1-1; possible D gene TRBD1, 6 bases. This CDR3 spans 15 amino acids. Germline-derived CDR1 and CDR2 are MGHDK and SYGVNS. V shed 3 bases and J shed 0 bases, with 11 bases lying between them.

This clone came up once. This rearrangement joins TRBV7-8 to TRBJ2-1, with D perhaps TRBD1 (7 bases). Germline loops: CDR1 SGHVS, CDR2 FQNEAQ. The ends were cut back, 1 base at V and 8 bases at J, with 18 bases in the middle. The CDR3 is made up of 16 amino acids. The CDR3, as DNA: TGTGCCAGCAGCTTAGACCCGACAGGGAGGTTAGATGAGCAGTTCTTC. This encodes CASSLDPTGRLDEQFF.

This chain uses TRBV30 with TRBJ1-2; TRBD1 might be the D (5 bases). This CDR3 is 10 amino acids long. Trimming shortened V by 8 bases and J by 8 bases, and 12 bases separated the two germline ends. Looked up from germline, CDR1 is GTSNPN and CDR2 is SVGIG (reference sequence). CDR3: CAGGAGGYTF. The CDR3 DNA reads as TGTGCCGGAGGGGCAGGGGGCTACACCTTC.

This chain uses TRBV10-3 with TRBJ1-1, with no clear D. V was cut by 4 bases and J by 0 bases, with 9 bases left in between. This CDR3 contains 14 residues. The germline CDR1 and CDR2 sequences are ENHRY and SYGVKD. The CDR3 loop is CAISGQLMNTEAFF. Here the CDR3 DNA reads TGTGCCATCAGTGGACAATTGATGAACACTGAAGCTTTCTTT.

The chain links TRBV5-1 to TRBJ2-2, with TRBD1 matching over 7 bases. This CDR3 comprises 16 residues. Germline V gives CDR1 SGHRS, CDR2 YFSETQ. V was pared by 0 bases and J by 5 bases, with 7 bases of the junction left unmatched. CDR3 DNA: TGCGCCAGCAGCTTGGGAGGGACAGTAACAACCGGGGAGCTGTTTTTT. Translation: CASSLGGTVTTGELFF. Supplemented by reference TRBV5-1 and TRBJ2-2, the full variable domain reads KAGVTQTPRYLIKTRGQQVTLSCSPISGHRSVSWYQQTPGQGLQFLFEYFSETQRNKGNFPGRFSGRQFSNSRSEMNVSTLELGDSALYLCASSLGGTVTTGELFFGEGSRLTVL.

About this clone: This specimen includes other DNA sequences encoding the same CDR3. This CDR3 is CASSLGGEAYNEQFF. In DNA, the CDR3 is TGTGCCAGCAGCCTCGGGGGGGAGGCCTACAATGAGCAGTTCTTC. The chain joins TRBV7-3 to TRBJ2-1; TRBD2 matches at 8 bases. Germline-derived CDR1 and CDR2 are SGHTA and FQGTGA. The J segment lost 2 bases and the V segment lost 5 bases, leaving 5 bases of the junction unmatched. CDR3 length equals 15 residues. Based on the CDR3 plus reference TRBV7-3 and TRBJ2-1, the full variable domain is GAGVSQTPSNKVTEKGKYVELRCDPISGHTALYWYRQSLGQGPEFLIYFQGTGAADDSGLPNDRFFAVRPEGSVSTLKIQRTERGDSAVYLCASSLGGEAYNEQFFGPGTRLTVL.

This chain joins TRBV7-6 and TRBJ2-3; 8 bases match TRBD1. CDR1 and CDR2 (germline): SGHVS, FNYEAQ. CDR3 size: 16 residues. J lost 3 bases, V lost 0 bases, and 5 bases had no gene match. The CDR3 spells CASSLARTGKTDTQYF. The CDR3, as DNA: TGTGCCAGCAGCTTAGCCCGGACAGGGAAGACAGATACGCAGTATTTT.

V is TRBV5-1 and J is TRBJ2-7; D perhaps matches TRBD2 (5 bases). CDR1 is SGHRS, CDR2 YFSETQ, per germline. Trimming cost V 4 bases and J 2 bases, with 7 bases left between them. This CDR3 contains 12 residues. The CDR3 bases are TGCGCCAGCAGCCCGGGGACCTACGAGCAGTACTTC. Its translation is CASSPGTYEQYF.

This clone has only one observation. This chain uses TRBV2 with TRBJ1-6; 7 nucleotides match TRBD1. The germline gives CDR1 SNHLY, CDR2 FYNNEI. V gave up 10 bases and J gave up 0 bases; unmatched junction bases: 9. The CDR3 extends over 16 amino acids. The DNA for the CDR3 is TGTGCCACCTCAGGGGGTGAGAGCTCCTATAATTCACCCCTCCACTTT. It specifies CATSGGESSYNSPLHF.